This T cell receptor (beta chain) was recovered during a study of response to subunit inactivated influenza vaccine (dated by TCRdb to 2017 to 2018). Regarding the complete study: Deep quantitative T cell receptor repertoire profiling was used in the study to track responses to a trivalent subunit inactivated influenza vaccine.

V lost 0 bases and J lost 6 bases; the stretch between them is 20 bases long. Per the germline V gene, SGHTA is the CDR1 and FQGNSA is the CDR2. The CDR3 spans 17 residues, from the cysteine through the phenylalanine. Solely the CDR3 DNA is kept, with 51 bases framed from the first base. Libraries were constructed by RT-PCR. The sequencer listed for this sample is Illumina HiSeq 2500. TCRdb's own reprocessing of the public reads used fastp at Q25 and MiXCR and kept productive beta chains. Entries that share a CDR3 protein sequence are merged under the most common genes and DNA. This sample has 750,000 to 850,000 distinct CDR3 sequences in its table, and about 18% of those were observed once. Roughly a tenth of the sample comes from the top ten. Study-wide conclusions, independent of this receptor: The authors suggested that each seasonal influenza vaccination may recruit only a limited number of new T cells.

Turning to this clonotype: This clone's antigen is unknown. The record has no base qualities; no much larger clone is one base away.

The chain joins TRBV7-2 to TRBJ1-1; the D gene is perhaps TRBD1, from 6 matching bases. Sequencing used PBMCs from blood, obtained more than 4 days after vaccination. This TCR derives from a man in his fifties who received an inactivated influenza vaccine. Donor details come from another sample of the same person, matched by shared clones. The CDR3 region: CASSLADTGTRRAEAFF. The DNA reads as follows: TGTGCCAGCAGCTTAGCGGATACAGGGACGAGAAGGGCTGAAGCTTTCTTT. Full variable domain (CDR3 extended with the reference TRBV7-2 and TRBJ1-1 proteins): GAGVSQSPSNKVTEKGKDVELRCDPISGHTALYWYRQSLGQGLEFLIYFQGNSAPDKSGLPSDRFSAERTGGSVSTLTIQRTQQEDSAVYLCASSLADTGTRRAEAFFGQGTRLTVV.